These T cell receptor beta chains were read from a single sample in a study of cytomegalovirus exposure and HLA in healthy donors. Produced via immunoSEQ multiplex PCR; TCRdb's table is partial and in-frame only. The table shows around 130,000 clones, with less than 85% occurring only once. The sequenced sample was PBMCs. The source of these receptors is a woman aged 40-49 years in good health and CMV-seropositive. CDR3s include the opening cysteine and the closing phenylalanine or tryptophan. The D gene is left open where the match is weak. Size tells how often a clone was seen (once, few, many) or the class of an expanded clone, and some rows leave it out.

clone_size j_call d_call v_call cdr3_length cdr3_nt cdr3_aa
few TRBJ2-1 TRBD2 TRBV7-8 16 TGTGCCAGCAGCTCGTCGGCTAGCGGCTCCTACAATGAGCAGTTCTTC CASSSSASGSYNEQFF
- TRBJ2-7 TRBD2 TRBV6-1 11 TGTGCCAGCGGGAGGGAATACGAGCAGTACTTC CASGREYEQYF
- TRBJ1-1 TRBD1 TRBV7-9 17 TGTGCCAGCAGCCCAGGGACAGGGGGAAAAATGAACACTGAAGCTTTCTTT CASSPGTGGKMNTEAFF
- TRBJ1-6 - TRBV7-8 15 TGTGCCAGCAGCTTAGAGTCGGCAGGGAATTCACCCCTCCACTTT CASSLESAGNSPLHF
- TRBJ1-5 TRBD1 TRBV2 15 TGTGCCAGCAGAGGCGTACAGGGGCGCAATCAGCCCCAGCATTTT CASRGVQGRNQPQHF
few TRBJ2-1 - TRBV13 18 TGTGCCAGCAGCTCCGACCTACAGCGGGCGACCCTTGACAATGAGCAGTTCTTC CASSSDLQRATLDNEQFF
- TRBJ2-1 - TRBV10-3 14 TGTGCCATCGATTCCGGACTTTTAAACAATGAGCAGTTCTTC CAIDSGLLNNEQFF
- TRBJ1-1 - TRBV7-8 13 TGTGCCAGCAGCTTATCAGGGTCCACTGAAGCTTTCTTT CASSLSGSTEAFF
- TRBJ1-1 TRBD1 TRBV11-1 17 TGTGCCAGCAGCTTAGGGCGGGACAGGGGCACCCACACTGAAGCTTTCTTT CASSLGRDRGTHTEAFF
- TRBJ2-7 - TRBV13 13 TGTGCCAGCAGACGGGGTAAGGACCACGAGCAGTACTTC CASRRGKDHEQYF
- TRBJ2-1 TRBD1 TRBV5-1 15 TGCGCCAGCAGCTCGGGACAGGGAGTCTACAATGAGCAGTTCTTC CASSSGQGVYNEQFF
- TRBJ2-7 - TRBV7-2 14 TGTGCCAGCAGCCGGACTGGCACCTCCTACGAGCAGTACTTC CASSRTGTSYEQYF
- TRBJ2-5 TRBD1 TRBV5-1 14 TGCGCCAGCAGCCCGGGGACAGGGCAAGAGACCCAGTACTTC CASSPGTGQETQYF
- TRBJ1-2 - TRBV30 11 TGTGCCTGGAGTGGGGGCGGTGGCTACACCTTC CAWSGGGGYTF
- TRBJ1-1 - TRBV2 12 TGTGCCAGCACACCGGGCCGGGGTTCAGCTTTCTTT CASTPGRGSAFF
once TRBJ1-2 - TRBV7-9 15 TGTGCCAGCAGCTTGGACAGTTTTTGGGGCTATGGCTACACCTTC CASSLDSFWGYGYTF
- TRBJ2-1 TRBD2 TRBV15 15 TGTGCCACCAGCAGAATAGCGGGAGAGGGTAGTGAGCAGTTCTTC CATSRIAGEGSEQFF
- TRBJ2-3 TRBD2 TRBV5-1 14 TGCGCCAGCAGCACGGGGATGGGAGGGGATACGCAGTATTTT CASSTGMGGDTQYF
few TRBJ1-1 - TRBV30 13 TGTGCCTGGAGATACAGGGAATCGGCTGAAGCTTTCTTT CAWRYRESAEAFF
- TRBJ1-2 TRBD1 TRBV19 14 TGTGCCAGTAGTGCAGGACAGGGGAACTATGGCTACACCTTC CASSAGQGNYGYTF
- TRBJ1-4 TRBD1 TRBV5-4 16 TGTGCCAGCAGCTCCGGGACAGGGAAGATCAATGAAAAACTGTTTTTT CASSSGTGKINEKLFF
few TRBJ1-5 TRBD1 TRBV5-6 14 TGTGCCAGCAGCTTGACAGGGGGAGGTCAGCCCCAGCATTTT CASSLTGGGQPQHF
- TRBJ2-5 TRBD2 TRBV4-3 16 TGCGCCAGCAGCCAAGGACTAGCGAGAAACCAAGAGACCCAGTACTTC CASSQGLARNQETQYF
few TRBJ2-2 - TRBV18 14 TGTGCCAGCTCACCACTGAGAGGCACCGGGGAGCTGTTTTTT CASSPLRGTGELFF
few TRBJ1-2 - TRBV6-5 15 TGTGCCAGCAGTGCCCGCTCAAGACTTAACTATGGCTACACCTTC CASSARSRLNYGYTF
- TRBJ1-2 TRBD1 TRBV7-8 15 TGTGCCAGCAGCTTAAGACAGGGTGGTGGCTATGGCTACACCTTC CASSLRQGGGYGYTF
- TRBJ1-2 - TRBV2 15 TGTGCCAGCAGTGGGTCGGGGGGGCCGGGCTATGGCTACACCTTC CASSGSGGPGYGYTF
once TRBJ2-1 TRBD2 TRBV5-4 18 TGTGCCAGCAGCCGGACTAGCGGAACCTCCCTGACCTACAATGAGCAGTTCTTC CASSRTSGTSLTYNEQFF
- TRBJ1-1 - TRBV6-1 13 TGTGCCAGCAGTGCCGACCCGGGGTTGAAAGCTTTCTTT CASSADPGLKAFF
once TRBJ2-7 TRBD2 TRBV7-9 16 TGTGCCAGCAGACTTTGGCCCGAAGGGAGGGACTACGAGCAGTACTTC CASRLWPEGRDYEQYF
- TRBJ1-5 TRBD1 TRBV30 14 TGTGCCTGCCGGGGACAGGGCCGCAATCAGCCCCAGCATTTT CACRGQGRNQPQHF
few TRBJ2-5 TRBD2 TRBV11-2 14 TGTGCCAGCAGCTTTGTCGGGGGGGTGGAGACCCAGTACTTC CASSFVGGVETQYF
- TRBJ1-5 - TRBV15 15 TGTGCCACCAGCAGAGGACAGGTCGAAGGGCAGCCCCAGCATTTT CATSRGQVEGQPQHF
- TRBJ1-5 TRBD1 TRBV5-5 16 TGTGCCAGCAGCTTCACCGGGACAGGCCCCAATCAGCCCCAGCATTTT CASSFTGTGPNQPQHF
- TRBJ1-4 - TRBV27 15 TGTGCCAGCAGTTTCACAGGCGCATATAATGAAAAACTGTTTTTT CASSFTGAYNEKLFF
- TRBJ2-7 - TRBV27 15 TGTGCCAGCAGTTTAGGGCGGGCCTCCACCTACGAGCAGTACTTC CASSLGRASTYEQYF
- TRBJ1-1 - TRBV18 17 TGTGCCAGCTCACCCTACCTCACCAGGGATTCAGGCACTGAAGCTTTCTTT CASSPYLTRDSGTEAFF